This T cell receptor (beta chain) was recovered during a study of CD8 T cells in ankylosing spondylitis. Scientists made TCR beta libraries using quantitative 5'-RACE with molecular barcodes. MiXCR, applied by TCRdb to the 5' RACE reads, yields one record per CDR3 protein. The profile shows 150,000 or so distinct CDR3 sequences, just over 9.5% of them singletons. On this clonotype itself: Its target is not known.

Germline CDR1 is ENHRY and CDR2 is SYGVKD. V shed 7 bases and J 7 bases; nucleotides not matched to a gene: 9. The CDR3 has 16 amino acids. Findings and limits, study-wide: A TCR beta motif of under ten highly homologous variants appeared characteristic of ankylosing spondylitis blood. Clones linked to the disease showed a CD8+ phenotype. They occurred at relatively low frequencies in peripheral blood. Significant enrichment of disease-linked clones was reported in matched ankylosing spondylitis synovial fluid.

The chain carries TRBV10-3 and TRBJ2-1, with 14 bases lining up with TRBD2. Sample: blood, either unsorted or a sorted T cell fraction (not recorded which). This TCR was sampled from a female donor with ankylosing spondylitis or in good health (not recorded which). This CDR3 reads CAINRLAGGTGNEQFF. CDR3 nucleotides: TGTGCCATCAACCGACTAGCGGGAGGGACTGGAAATGAGCAGTTCTTC.